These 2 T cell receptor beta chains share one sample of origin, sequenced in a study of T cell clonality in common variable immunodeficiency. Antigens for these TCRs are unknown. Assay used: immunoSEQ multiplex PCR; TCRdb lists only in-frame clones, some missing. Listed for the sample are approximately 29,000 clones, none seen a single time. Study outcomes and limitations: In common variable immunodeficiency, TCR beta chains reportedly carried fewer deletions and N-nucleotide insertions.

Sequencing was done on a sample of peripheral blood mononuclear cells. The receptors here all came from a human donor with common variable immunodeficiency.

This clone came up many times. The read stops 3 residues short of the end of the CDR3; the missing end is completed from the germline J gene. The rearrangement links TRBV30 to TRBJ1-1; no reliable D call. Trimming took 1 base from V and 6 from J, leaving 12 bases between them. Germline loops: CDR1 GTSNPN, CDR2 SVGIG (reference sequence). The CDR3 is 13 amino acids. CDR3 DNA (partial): TGTGCCTGGAGTGCCGCGTCCCACGCTGAA. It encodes CAWSAASHAE. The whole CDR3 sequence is CAWSAASHAEAFF.

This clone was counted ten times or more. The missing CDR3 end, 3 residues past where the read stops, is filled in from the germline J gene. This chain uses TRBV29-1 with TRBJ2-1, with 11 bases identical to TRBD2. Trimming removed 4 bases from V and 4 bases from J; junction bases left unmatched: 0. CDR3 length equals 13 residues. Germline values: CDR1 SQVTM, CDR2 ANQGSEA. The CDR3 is CSVGTSGYNEQFF. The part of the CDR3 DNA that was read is TGCAGCGTTGGGACTAGCGGGTACAATGAG.